Listed here are 6 T cell receptor beta chains from one sample, sequenced in a study of regulatory T cells in long-lasting Graves disease. In building TCR beta libraries, iRepertoire HTBI primers were used together with Arm-PCR of CDR3 regions. TCRdb analysed the multiplex PCR reads with MiXCR anew, one entry per CDR3 protein. This sample yields roughly 420,000 distinct CDR3 sequences, of which roughly a sixth are seen a single time; 22% belongs to the top ten. The time point was: newly diagnosed GD, antithyroid drugs for less than 3 months. Scientists built the TCR library using RNA that was extracted from PBMCs. The input for sequencing was peripheral blood mononuclear cells (PBMCs), taken at new diagnosis, from a patient treated with antithyroid drugs. Receptors originate from a female donor with Graves disease.

J is TRBJ2-2 and V is TRBV2; TRBD2 agrees at 14 bases. The CDR3 is made up of 19 amino acids. V lost 4 bases to trimming and J lost 2 bases; unmatched junction nucleotides: 9. From germline, CDR1 is SNHLY and CDR2 FYNNEI. The chain's CDR3 is CASSAYKTSGRANTGELFF. CDR3 nucleotide sequence: TGTGCCAGCAGTGCCTATAAGACTAGCGGGAGGGCTAACACCGGGGAGCTGTTTTTT.

This clonotype was recorded a few times. J is TRBJ2-2 and V is TRBV7-9; no definite D call. Germline values: CDR1 SEHNR, CDR2 FQNEAQ (reference sequence). V was pared by 3 bases and J by 4 bases, with 6 bases between. The CDR3 runs 13 residues. The CDR3 bases are TGTGCCAGCAGCTTCGGCCCCACCGGGGAGCTGTTTTTT. Translating it yields CASSFGPTGELFF. The full variable domain, completed using reference TRBV7-9 and TRBJ2-2, is DTGVSQNPRHKITKRGQNVTFRCDPISEHNRLYWYRQTLGQGPEFLTYFQNEAQLEKSRLLSDRFSAERPKGSFSTLEIQRTEQGDSAMYLCASSFGPTGELFFGEGSRLTVL.

This clonotype has a count of ten or more. This rearrangement joins TRBV2 to TRBJ2-1; D gene uncertain. The CDR3 consists of 12 residues. CDR1 is SNHLY, CDR2 FYNNEI, per germline. The ends were cut back, 7 bases at V and 6 bases at J, with 10 bases in the middle. The CDR3 sequence is CASKPAPNEQFF. For the CDR3, the DNA is TGTGCCAGCAAGCCGGCTCCCAATGAGCAGTTCTTC. Full variable domain (rest looked up from reference TRBV2 and TRBJ2-1): EPEVTQTPSHQVTQMGQEVILRCVPISNHLYFYWYRQILGQKVEFLVSFYNNEISEKSEIFDDQFSVERPDGSNFTLKIRSTKLEDSAMYFCASKPAPNEQFFGPGTRLTVL.

This sequence joins TRBV15 and TRBJ1-2, with 11 bases identical to TRBD1. This CDR3 spans 14 amino acids. Trimming at V came to 8 bases and at J to 3 bases, leaving 5 bases not matched to a gene. Germline V gene data show CDR1 as LNHNV and CDR2 as YYDKDF (reference sequence). The CDR3 reads CATGDRGSDYGYTF. The CDR3 region has the DNA TGTGCCACCGGGGACAGGGGGTCTGACTATGGCTACACCTTC.

The sample holds many counts of this clonotype. The chain uses TRBV5-1 and TRBJ2-5; 11 bases match TRBD1. Germline V CDR1 and CDR2: SGHRS, YFSETQ. The CDR3 is 16 residues long. After removal of 0 bases from V and 6 bases from J, the junction contained 7 bases not matched to a gene. The CDR3 sequence: CASSLELGQGGKTQYF. CDR3 in DNA: TGCGCCAGCAGCTTGGAATTGGGACAGGGGGGGAAGACCCAGTACTTC. The full variable domain, rest sourced from reference TRBV5-1 and TRBJ2-5, is KAGVTQTPRYLIKTRGQQVTLSCSPISGHRSVSWYQQTPGQGLQFLFEYFSETQRNKGNFPGRFSGRQFSNSRSEMNVSTLELGDSALYLCASSLELGQGGKTQYFGPGTRLLVL.

This clonotype has at least ten counts. This sequence joins TRBV6-5 and TRBJ1-5, with a possible D match to TRBD1 (6 bases). There are 14 residues in the CDR3. Germline CDR1 and CDR2: MNHEY and SVGAGI. Trimming took 0 bases from V and 10 from J, leaving 13 bases between them. CDR3 DNA: TGTGCCAGCAGTTACTCGTCAGGGGAGGCCCCCCAGCATTTT. Translating gives CASSYSSGEAPQHF.